Following are 23 T cell receptor beta chains from one sample sequenced in a study of glioma-infiltrating T cells. Using RNA template, CDR3s of TCR alpha and beta were amplified with iRepertoire arm-PCR. Via MiXCR, TCRdb re-called the multiplex PCR reads, giving one row per CDR3 protein. The sample carries around 390,000 distinct CDR3 sequences, less than 50% recorded once. Sequenced: glioma tissue, nonneoplastic brain tissue, or PBMCs (not recorded which). The receptors here all came from a human donor with low-grade glioma or glioblastoma, undergoing nonglioma brain surgery, or in good health (not recorded which).

Notes on this clonotype: The junction departs from the called germline gene at one end, perhaps through a read error. This chain connects TRBV28 to TRBJ1-5; D is unclear. Germline lookup yields CDR1 MDHEN and CDR2 SYDVKM. The CDR3 covers 12 residues. CDR3 loop: CAGSLTNQPQHF. DNA for the CDR3: TGTGCCGGCAGTTTAACCAATCAGCCCCAGCATTTT.

The sample holds many counts of this clonotype. The chain couples TRBV6-1 to TRBJ2-7, with 7 bases aligning to TRBD2. Trimming at V came to 8 bases and at J to 3 bases, leaving 7 bases not matched to a gene. The CDR3 extends over 13 amino acids. Germline-derived CDR1 and CDR2 are MNHNS and SASEGT. CDR3 sequence reads: CASGGLAGYEQYF. The CDR3 DNA is TGTGCCAGCGGGGGATTAGCGGGCTACGAGCAGTACTTC.

The chain uses TRBV20-1 and TRBJ2-1; D unclear. The CDR3 totals 11 residues. From germline, CDR1 is DFQATT and CDR2 SNEGSKA (reference sequence). Deletions cut 3 bases from V and 8 bases from J, with 8 bases between. CDR3 amino acids: CSARGYDEQFF. CDR3 bases: TGCAGTGCTAGGGGTTACGATGAGCAGTTCTTC.

This clonotype occurred once. The chain recombines TRBV10-3 with TRBJ2-3; 12 nucleotides match TRBD2. Germline CDR1 ENHRY, CDR2 SYGVKD. With 5 bases clipped from V and 2 bases from J, the junction kept 11 bases outside the gene matches. The CDR3 totals 18 residues. The CDR3 spells CAISSSGGALGDTDTQYF. DNA for the CDR3: TGTGCCATCAGTTCTAGCGGGGGGGCCCTGGGCGACACAGATACGCAGTATTTT.

This clonotype was picked up one time. A junction boundary mismatches the germline segment, possibly from a read error. The chain is built from TRBV25-1 and TRBJ2-7; TRBD2 matches 11 bases. The CDR3 totals 16 residues. Germline CDR1 reads MGHDK; CDR2 reads SYGVNS. The CDR3 sequence is CAGSEYAASGRYEQYF. CDR3 coding DNA: TGTGCCGGCAGTGAATACGCGGCTAGCGGGAGGTACGAGCAGTACTTC.

This clonotype showed up many times. The DNA of the CDR3 is TGTGCCAGCACCCCTAGCGGAACCTACGAGCAGTACTTC. The encoded protein is CASTPSGTYEQYF. This chain uses TRBV6-2 or TRBV6-3 with TRBJ2-7; 7 bases line up with TRBD2. The length of the CDR3 is 13 residues. Germline lookup yields CDR1 MNHEY and CDR2 SVGEGT. Trimming took 7 bases from V and 2 from J; bases not matched to a gene: 5.

To note about this clonotype: The junction differs from germline at one of its ends, possibly a read error. The V and J genes are TRBV7-9 and TRBJ2-7; tentatively, D is TRBD1 or TRBD2 (7 bases each). There are 17 residues in the CDR3. Germline-derived CDR1 and CDR2 are SEHNR and FQNEAQ (reference sequence). Written as DNA, the CDR3 is TGTGCCGGCAGCTCCTCAGGGGGGGCCACTTCCCTTTACGAGCAGTACTTC. The encoded protein is CAGSSSGGATSLYEQYF.

This clonotype was seen a handful of times. J is TRBJ2-1 and V is TRBV4-1; the match to TRBD2 covers 16 bases. The length of the CDR3 is 16 residues. V shed 4 bases, J shed 9 bases, and the junction held 6 bases outside the gene matches. CDR1 and CDR2 from the germline V gene are MGHRA and YSYEKL. CDR3 residues: CASSLGTSGRAGEQFF. As DNA, the CDR3 is TGCGCCAGCAGCCTGGGGACTAGCGGGAGGGCCGGTGAGCAGTTCTTC.

This clonotype occurred many times. The rearrangement links TRBV6-1 to TRBJ2-7; D is undetermined. Germline V CDR1 and CDR2: MNHNS, SASEGT. CDR3 length: 12 amino acids. V was cut by 6 bases and J by 5 bases, with 11 bases left in between. CDR3 amino acids: CASSRMGNEQYF. CDR3 coding DNA: TGTGCCAGCAGCCGGATGGGGAACGAGCAGTACTTC.

About this clonotype itself: A much larger clone sits a single nucleotide away, making a read error possible. The chain uses TRBV6-6 and TRBJ2-7; the D gene is possibly TRBD1 (5 bases). The CDR3 consists of 14 residues. The germline gives CDR1 MNHNY, CDR2 SVGAGI (reference sequence). The germline V and J ends were trimmed by 0 bases and 3 bases, with 9 bases remaining between them. CDR3 region: CASSYSPGYYEQYF. CDR3 in DNA: TGTGCCAGCAGTTACTCGCCAGGGTACTACGAGCAGTACTTC.

V gene TRBV20-1 combines with J gene TRBJ2-1; D unresolved. CDR1 DFQATT and CDR2 SNEGSKA come from the germline V gene (reference sequence). This CDR3 is 13 amino acids long. Deletions cut 7 bases from V and 3 bases from J, with 13 bases between. The chain's CDR3 is CSVKNLFYNEQFF. Here the CDR3 DNA reads TGCAGTGTGAAGAATTTATTCTACAATGAGCAGTTCTTC.

J is TRBJ2-1 and V is TRBV29-1; 8 bases agree with TRBD2. This CDR3 has 16 amino acids. The germline CDR1 and CDR2 sequences are SQVTM and ANQGSEA. Unmatched junction bases numbered 13, after V lost 5 bases and J lost 4 bases. CDR3 protein: CSVFGLAGFSYNEQFF. The CDR3 nucleotides are TGCAGCGTTTTTGGCCTAGCGGGTTTTTCTTACAATGAGCAGTTCTTC.

The genes are TRBV20-1 and TRBJ2-5; D gene unclear. This CDR3 contains 13 residues. CDR1 and CDR2 from the germline V gene are DFQATT and SNEGSKA (reference sequence). Trimming took off 3 bases at V and 3 bases at J, with 11 bases between the two ends. The chain's CDR3 is CSARLNSKETQYF. The CDR3, as DNA: TGCAGTGCTAGGTTAAATAGTAAAGAGACCCAGTACTTC.

The rearrangement links TRBV27 to TRBJ1-4, with 10 bases aligning to TRBD1. The V gene's germline CDR1 is MNHEY and CDR2 SMNVEV (reference sequence). With 3 bases clipped from V and 1 base from J, the junction kept 8 bases outside the gene matches. The CDR3 runs to 18 residues. CDR3 coding DNA: TGTGCCAGCAGTTTCGTCTCTGGGACAGGGGTAACTAATGAAAAACTGTTTTTT. Its protein product is CASSFVSGTGVTNEKLFF. Together with reference TRBV27 and TRBJ1-4, the CDR3 gives the full variable domain: EAQVTQNPRYLITVTGKKLTVTCSQNMNHEYMSWYRQDPGLGLRQIYYSMNVEVTDKGDVPEGYKVSRKEKRNFPLILESPSPNQTSLYFCASSFVSGTGVTNEKLFFGSGTQLSVL.

The chain employs TRBV12-3 or TRBV12-4 and TRBJ2-7; the D is unclear. Trimming pared 4 bases from V and 4 bases from J, leaving 11 bases between. This CDR3 spans 13 amino acids. CDR3 in DNA: TGTGCCAGCAGTTCCCAGACACCATACGAGCAGTACTTC. Encoded protein: CASSSQTPYEQYF.

J is TRBJ2-3 and V is TRBV4-1, with D tentatively TRBD1 (5 bases). CDR1 is MGHRA and CDR2 is YSYEKL in the germline V gene. The CDR3 has 16 amino acids. The V end lost 1 base, the J end lost 0 bases, and 11 bases lay between the germline ends. For the CDR3, the DNA is TGCGCCAGCAGCCAAGGGCAGGGAAAGAGCACAGATACGCAGTATTTT. This sequence encodes CASSQGQGKSTDTQYF.

The gene calls are TRBV4-1 and TRBJ2-5; D is perhaps TRBD1 (5 bases). V was trimmed by 4 bases and J by 5 bases, leaving 14 bases between them. CDR1 is MGHRA, CDR2 YSYEKL, per germline. This CDR3 spans 14 amino acids. The CDR3 nucleotides read TGCGCCAGCAGCCGCCCGGACACCCCCGAGACCCAGTACTTC. Translated, it gives CASSRPDTPETQYF.

This clonotype was seen only a few times. The rearrangement joins TRBV28 to TRBJ2-1, with D unclear. V lost 7 bases, J lost 4 bases, and 14 bases lay in between. The CDR3 runs 14 residues. Germline CDR1 MDHEN, CDR2 SYDVKM. CDR3: CASNLPAQYNEQFF. The DNA for the CDR3 is TGTGCCAGCAACTTACCAGCTCAGTACAATGAGCAGTTCTTC.

The genes are TRBV28 and TRBJ2-5, with 8 bases fitting TRBD1. The CDR3 contains 14 residues. J gave up 1 base and V 7 bases, and 5 bases lay outside the gene matches. Looked up from germline, CDR1 is MDHEN and CDR2 is SYDVKM. The CDR3 bases are TGTGCCAGCACTGGGGACAGGCCCCAAGAGACCCAGTACTTC. Its translation is CASTGDRPQETQYF.

This clonotype was picked up many times. This chain links TRBV27 with TRBJ2-1; D is ambiguous. Trimming removed 3 bases from V and 5 bases from J, with 8 bases in between. The CDR3 sequence is 13 residues long. Looked up from germline, CDR1 is MNHEY and CDR2 is SMNVEV (reference sequence). The CDR3 protein is CASSLTANNEQFF. CDR3 DNA: TGTGCCAGCAGTTTGACCGCAAACAATGAGCAGTTCTTC.

This clonotype was recorded at least ten times. V is TRBV27 and J is TRBJ1-2; TRBD1 might be the D (6 bases). This CDR3 is 13 amino acids long. The ends were cut back, 6 bases at V and 8 bases at J, with 16 bases in the middle. Germline V gene lookup returns CDR1 MNHEY and CDR2 SMNVEV (reference sequence). DNA for the CDR3: TGTGCCAGCAGGCAAACAGGGCTCTCGGGCTACACCTTC. It encodes CASRQTGLSGYTF.

This clonotype was counted a few times. The V gene is TRBV5-1, the J gene TRBJ2-7; no reliable D call. This CDR3 spans 14 amino acids. Germline V gene lookup returns CDR1 SGHRS and CDR2 YFSETQ. Trimming removed 0 bases from V and 4 bases from J, with 11 bases in between. The CDR3 loop is CASSLAVVGYEQYF. CDR3 coding DNA: TGCGCCAGCAGCTTGGCCGTAGTCGGATACGAGCAGTACTTC.

Regarding this clonotype: A much larger clone lies one base from this, so it may be a read error. This sequence joins TRBV25-1 and TRBJ2-3, with 14 bases that match TRBD2. From germline, CDR1 is MGHDK and CDR2 SYGVNS. CDR3 length equals 18 residues. This CDR3 is CASSDHRGTSGRSDTRYF. In nucleotides, the CDR3 is TGTGCCAGCAGTGACCATCGAGGGACTAGCGGGAGATCAGATACGCGGTATTTT.